The 5 T cell receptor beta chains below all came from one sample that was sequenced in a study of blood T cell repertoires in COVID-19. The repertoire was sequenced with immunoSEQ multiplex PCR; TCRdb's copy has only in-frame clones and lacks some. The sample lists 130,000 to 150,000 clones; roughly 79% were seen once. The sample taken for sequencing was peripheral blood. These receptors were collected from a human donor in a cohort sampled during active COVID-19.

The CDR3, as DNA: TGTGCCAGCAGTTCGTCAGGGCAAGAGACCCAGTACTTC. This encodes CASSSSGQETQYF. The V call is TRBV12-3 or TRBV12-4, the J call TRBJ2-5; TRBD1 is a possible D gene (5 bases). With 4 bases removed from V and 2 bases from J, the gap between germline ends came to 8 bases. This CDR3 region has 13 residues.

The rearrangement uses TRBV5-1 and TRBJ1-5; 7 bases agree with TRBD1. Germline trimming cut 2 bases from V and 0 bases from J; bases unmatched to any gene: 14. CDR3 size: 19 residues. Germline V gives CDR1 SGHRS, CDR2 YFSETQ. The CDR3 DNA sequence: TGCGCCAGCAGCTTAATTCGGCGACAGGGAGACTATAGCAATCAGCCCCAGCATTTT. Its translation: CASSLIRRQGDYSNQPQHF.

The chain carries TRBV25-1 and TRBJ2-7; TRBD1 might be the D (6 bases). Germline V lookup: CDR1 MGHDK, CDR2 SYGVNS. The CDR3 has 14 residues. Trimming left V 2 bases short and J 7 bases short, with 15 bases between. DNA for the CDR3: TGTGCCAGCAGTGAACCGGACAGCTTGAGGGAGCAGTACTTC. As protein: CASSEPDSLREQYF.

This clone was observed a single time. The rearrangement uses TRBV5-4 and TRBJ1-6; 9 nucleotides agree with TRBD1. The CDR3 covers 15 residues. V trimming: 3 bases; J trimming: 5 bases; junction bases outside the gene matches: 3. In germline, CDR1 is SGHNT, CDR2 YYREEE (reference sequence). DNA for the CDR3: TGTGCCAGCAGCTCCCGGACAGGGGATAATTCACCCCTCCACTTT. Translated, it gives CASSSRTGDNSPLHF.

The chain links TRBV19 to TRBJ2-7; 10 bases line up with TRBD1. The J segment lost 2 bases and the V segment lost 4 bases, leaving 11 bases of the junction unmatched. This CDR3 is built from 17 residues. Germline-derived CDR1 and CDR2 are LNHDA and SQIVND (reference sequence). The CDR3 DNA reads TGTGCCAGTAGTAACAGACAGGGGGCTGCCCAACCCTACGAGCAGTACTTC. The encoded protein is CASSNRQGAAQPYEQYF.